One TCR beta chain is described in this entry. Its target is unknown. Only in-frame clones appear in the TCRdb table, and some are missing; sequencing was by immunoSEQ multiplex PCR. The data hold 75,000 to 100,000 clones, with almost 90% observed a single time. V gave up 4 bases and J gave up 5 bases, with 20 bases separating them. The CDR3 extends over 17 amino acids. The germline V gene has CDR1 SGHTA and CDR2 FQGTGA. The study treated chemo-refractory metastatic non-small-cell lung cancer patients with focal radiation plus ipilimumab CTLA-4 blockade. The data belong to a study of radiotherapy plus CTLA-4 blockade in lung cancer. The study, taken as a whole, reports: After treatment with radiotherapy plus ipilimumab, TCR clones that came from the tumor expanded in blood. Reportedly, early blood T cell clone dynamics best predicted response, with interferon-beta.

The sequenced sample was peripheral blood, obtained from a patient treated with radiotherapy plus ipilimumab. This chain links TRBV7-3 with TRBJ1-4; D is undetermined. This clonotype was sampled from a human donor with non-small cell lung cancer that progressed on radiotherapy plus ipilimumab. For the CDR3, the DNA is TGTGCCAGCAGCTCGATATATACTTCGCGAGTAAATGAAAAACTGTTTTTT. Amino acids: CASSSIYTSRVNEKLFF.